Presented here are 21 T cell receptor beta chains from one specimen sequenced in a study of read filtering for tumor transcriptome and immune sequencing. From 400 to 450 ng of RNA, a library with molecular barcoded alpha/delta and beta/gamma adaptors was made. TCRdb processed the reads anew with MiXCR; each CDR3 protein has one entry. Here the sample spans 50,000 or so distinct CDR3 sequences, 10% to 15% being singletons. Source material: a population of CD138-negative cells sorted from bone marrow. All receptors come from a donor over 35 with multiple myeloma.

Many counts were recorded for this clonotype. This chain joins TRBV4-1 and TRBJ1-1; D uncertain. Germline values: CDR1 MGHRA, CDR2 YSYEKL. The CDR3 is 15 residues long. Trimming took off 0 bases at V and 8 bases at J, with 16 bases between the two ends. CDR3 nucleotides: TGCGCCAGCAGCCAAGATCTAGTTACAAGGCCCGAAGCTTTCTTT. Its protein is CASSQDLVTRPEAFF.

The table lists this clonotype with many counts. V gene TRBV10-2 combines with J gene TRBJ2-7; no reliable D call. The CDR3 contains 11 residues. In germline, CDR1 is WSHSY, CDR2 SAAADI. V was shortened by 3 bases and J by 7 bases, with 7 bases between the two germline ends. This CDR3 is CASSDNREQYF. CDR3 nucleotide sequence: TGCGCCAGCAGTGACAATCGGGAGCAGTACTTC.

This clonotype came up a few times. The chain recombines TRBV24-1 with TRBJ2-6; D gene unclear. Trimming took 4 bases from V and 0 from J, leaving 18 bases between them. The germline CDR1 and CDR2 sequences are KGHDR and SFDVKD. This CDR3 is built from 19 residues. CDR3 residues: CATSDHPGRSGSGANVLTF. Written as DNA, the CDR3 is TGTGCCACCAGTGACCACCCTGGAAGGTCTGGCTCTGGGGCCAACGTCCTGACTTTC.

Many counts were recorded for this clonotype. The V and J genes are TRBV2 and TRBJ2-3, with D tentatively TRBD1 (6 bases). V was cut by 3 bases and J by 4 bases, with 8 bases left in between. CDR3 length: 13 amino acids. CDR1 SNHLY and CDR2 FYNNEI come from the germline V gene. In DNA form, the CDR3 reads TGTGCCAGCAGTGACCAGGGGCCAGATACGCAGTATTTT. Translating gives CASSDQGPDTQYF.

This clonotype was picked up a small number of times. The rearrangement joins TRBV5-5 to TRBJ1-3; no definite D call. V dropped 2 bases and J dropped 2 bases, with 8 bases sitting between them. Germline V gene lookup returns CDR1 SGHKS and CDR2 YYEKEE (reference sequence). The CDR3 has 14 residues. As DNA, the CDR3 is TGTGCCAGCAGCTTCCTGGGAACTGGAAACACCATATATTTT. This codes for CASSFLGTGNTIYF.

This clonotype was detected many times. The rearrangement uses TRBV11-2 and TRBJ2-5; 10 nucleotides agree with TRBD2. J was trimmed by 1 base and V by 3 bases; bases with no gene match: 5. This CDR3 region has 16 residues. Germline-derived CDR1 and CDR2 are SGHAT and FQNNGV. The CDR3 DNA follows: TGTGCCAGCAGCTTGACAGCGGGGGGGGTCCAAGAGACCCAGTACTTC. Translating gives CASSLTAGGVQETQYF.

In its sample, this clonotype was seen many times. This rearrangement joins TRBV3-1 to TRBJ2-1; TRBD1 aligns across 11 bases. The CDR3 totals 15 residues. Germline loops: CDR1 LGHDT, CDR2 YNNKEL (reference sequence). Unmatched junction bases numbered 6, after V lost 2 bases and J lost 9 bases. CDR3 residues: CASSQQGQGDSEQFF. Written as DNA, the CDR3 is TGTGCCAGCAGCCAACAGGGACAGGGGGATAGTGAGCAGTTCTTC.

In this sample, this clonotype turned up many times. The chain joins TRBV11-2 to TRBJ2-2, with 8 bases matching TRBD2. There are 15 residues in the CDR3. Germline V lookup: CDR1 SGHAT, CDR2 FQNNGV. V lost 6 bases and J lost 0; bases outside the gene matches: 3. The CDR3 reads CASSRGGSNTGELFF. The CDR3 DNA is TGTGCCAGCAGTCGGGGGGGATCGAACACCGGGGAGCTGTTTTTT.

This clonotype was observed a handful of times. The junction departs from the called germline gene at one end, perhaps through a read error. The CDR3, as DNA: TGTGCCGGCAGTTTTGGAAATGAGCAGTTCTTC. Amino acids: CAGSFGNEQFF. This rearrangement joins TRBV12-3 or TRBV12-4 to TRBJ2-1; no reliable D call. The CDR3 extends over 11 amino acids.

Ten or more counts support this clonotype. One base away lies a much larger clone, so this may be a sequencing read error. V is TRBV5-1 and J is TRBJ2-1; D call uncertain. CDR1 and CDR2 (germline): SGHRS, YFSETQ. CDR3 length: 11 residues. The CDR3 spells CASNLNYEQFF. In DNA, the CDR3 is TGCGCCAGCAACTTGAACTATGAGCAGTTCTTC.

This clonotype was observed many times. The chain recombines TRBV5-5 with TRBJ2-7; D is possibly TRBD1 (5 bases). The ends were cut back, 6 bases at V and 0 bases at J, with 10 bases in the middle. Germline values: CDR1 SGHKS, CDR2 YYEKEE (reference sequence). This CDR3 has 13 amino acids. The CDR3 is CASIMGPSYEQYF. The CDR3 DNA sequence: TGTGCCAGCATCATGGGGCCCTCCTACGAGCAGTACTTC.

The chain links TRBV6-5 to TRBJ2-3; 7 nucleotides agree with TRBD1. The trim removed 1 base at V and 8 bases at J, leaving 3 bases unmatched. The CDR3 runs to 13 residues. From germline, CDR1 is MNHEY and CDR2 SVGAGI. The CDR3 nucleotides read TGTGCCAGCAGTTACTTTAACAGGGGTACGCAGTATTTT. Protein product: CASSYFNRGTQYF.

This clonotype has at least ten counts. The chain uses TRBV10-2 and TRBJ2-4; no definite D call. There are 15 residues in the CDR3. CDR1 WSHSY and CDR2 SAAADI come from the germline V gene. Between the trimmed V and J ends, which lost 3 bases and 6 bases, there was a span of 15 bases. The CDR3 nucleotides are TGCGCCAGCAGTGACGCCGCAGCGAGTAGAAACATTCAGTACTTC. It translates to CASSDAAASRNIQYF.

The table lists this clonotype with many counts. The chain combines TRBV30 with TRBJ2-5; D is undetermined. The CDR3 covers 11 residues. Germline V CDR1 and CDR2: GTSNPN, SVGIG (reference sequence). V lost 2 bases and J lost 5, with 6 bases in between. The CDR3 here is CAWSPAETQYF. The CDR3 coding sequence is TGTGCCTGGAGTCCAGCGGAGACCCAGTACTTC.

This clonotype has at least ten counts. This chain links TRBV7-9 with TRBJ1-3, with 8 bases lining up with TRBD1. The germline gives CDR1 SEHNR, CDR2 FQNEAQ (reference sequence). This CDR3 comprises 14 residues. V lost 5 bases, J lost 5 bases, and 5 bases stayed unmatched. The CDR3 loop is CASSITGGRNTIYF. CDR3 nucleotide sequence: TGTGCCAGCAGCATTACAGGGGGGCGAAACACCATATATTTT.

Comment on this clonotype: The junction and the germline gene differ at one end; a read error may be behind it. This chain uses TRBV20-1 with TRBJ2-1; D perhaps matches TRBD2 (5 bases). This CDR3 contains 11 residues. Germline CDR1 and CDR2: DFQATT and SNEGSKA (reference sequence). The CDR3 nucleotides read TGCAATGCTAGCCCGTACAAGGAGCAGTTCTTC. Its translation: CNASPYKEQFF.

This clonotype has more than one count but fewer than ten. The chain combines TRBV11-2 with TRBJ2-2; 10 nucleotides agree with TRBD1. This CDR3 spans 16 amino acids. Per germline, CDR1 SGHAT and CDR2 FQNNGV. The ends lost 5 bases at V and 4 bases at J; junction bases unmatched: 7. CDR3 sequence (DNA): TGTGCCAGCAGCCCCTCGGGACAGGGGACCACCGGGGAGCTGTTTTTT. This sequence encodes CASSPSGQGTTGELFF.

The table lists this clonotype with many counts. The chain has TRBV20-1 and TRBJ2-7; D not certain. Germline loops: CDR1 DFQATT, CDR2 SNEGSKA (reference sequence). This CDR3 has 12 residues. The V end lost 0 bases, the J end lost 6 bases, and 9 bases lay between the germline ends. Here the CDR3 reads CSAREMGVEQYF. The CDR3 DNA is TGCAGTGCTAGAGAAATGGGTGTCGAGCAGTACTTC.

This clonotype showed up just a few times. The chain combines TRBV19 with TRBJ2-4; D remains ambiguous. Per the germline V gene, CDR1 is LNHDA and CDR2 is SQIVND (reference sequence). The CDR3 has 13 residues. Deletions cut 3 bases from V and 13 bases from J, with 16 bases between. The CDR3 region has the DNA TGTGCCAGTAGTATCCGGCAGGTGGGTTTCCAGTACTTC. This gives the protein CASSIRQVGFQYF.

The chain employs TRBV2 and TRBJ2-3, with 10 bases fitting TRBD2. The V segment lost 4 bases and the J segment 4 bases; nucleotides outside the gene matches: 8. In germline, CDR1 is SNHLY, CDR2 FYNNEI. The CDR3 has 16 residues. As DNA, the CDR3 is TGTGCCAGCAGTGTGCCCAGCGGGGGGGCCTCAGATACGCAGTATTTT. Residues: CASSVPSGGASDTQYF.

This clonotype was seen at least ten times. V usage is TRBV5-1 and J usage is TRBJ2-6, with D hard to call. The CDR3 has 15 residues. Looked up from germline, CDR1 is SGHRS and CDR2 is YFSETQ. Trimming removed 0 bases at V and 2 bases at J, with 6 bases between. The CDR3 region is CASSLDATGANVLTF. The CDR3 region has the DNA TGCGCCAGCAGCTTGGATGCAACTGGGGCCAACGTCCTGACTTTC.